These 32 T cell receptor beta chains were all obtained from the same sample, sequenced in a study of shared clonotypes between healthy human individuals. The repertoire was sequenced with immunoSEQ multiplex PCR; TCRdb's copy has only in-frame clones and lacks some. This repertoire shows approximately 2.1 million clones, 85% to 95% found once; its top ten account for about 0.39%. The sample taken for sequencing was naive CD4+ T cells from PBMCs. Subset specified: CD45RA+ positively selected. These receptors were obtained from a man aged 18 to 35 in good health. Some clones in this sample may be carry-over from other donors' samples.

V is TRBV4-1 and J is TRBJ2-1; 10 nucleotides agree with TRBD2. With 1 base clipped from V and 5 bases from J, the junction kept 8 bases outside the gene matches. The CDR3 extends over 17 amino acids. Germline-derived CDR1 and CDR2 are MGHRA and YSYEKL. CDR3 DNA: TGCGCCAGCAGCCAAGGCCCTCTAGCGGGAGTCCACAATGAGCAGTTCTTC. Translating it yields CASSQGPLAGVHNEQFF.

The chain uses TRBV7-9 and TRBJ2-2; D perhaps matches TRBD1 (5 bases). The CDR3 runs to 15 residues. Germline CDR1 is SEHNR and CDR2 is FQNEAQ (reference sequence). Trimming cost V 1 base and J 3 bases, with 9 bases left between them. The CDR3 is CASSLGRVDTGELFF. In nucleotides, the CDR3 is TGTGCCAGCAGCTTAGGCAGGGTAGACACCGGGGAGCTGTTTTTT.

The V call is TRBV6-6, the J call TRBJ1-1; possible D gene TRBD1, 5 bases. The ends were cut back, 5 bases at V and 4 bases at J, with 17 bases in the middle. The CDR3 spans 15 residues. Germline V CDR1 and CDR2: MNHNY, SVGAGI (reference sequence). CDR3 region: CASSPAGRGATEAFF. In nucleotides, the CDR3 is TGTGCCAGCAGTCCCGCGGGGAGGGGAGCCACTGAAGCTTTCTTT.

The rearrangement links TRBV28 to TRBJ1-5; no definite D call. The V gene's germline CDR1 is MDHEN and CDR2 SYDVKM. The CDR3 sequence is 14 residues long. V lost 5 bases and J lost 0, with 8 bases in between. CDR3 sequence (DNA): TGTGCCAGCAGTGGACGGCTTAGCAATCAGCCCCAGCATTTT. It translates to CASSGRLSNQPQHF.

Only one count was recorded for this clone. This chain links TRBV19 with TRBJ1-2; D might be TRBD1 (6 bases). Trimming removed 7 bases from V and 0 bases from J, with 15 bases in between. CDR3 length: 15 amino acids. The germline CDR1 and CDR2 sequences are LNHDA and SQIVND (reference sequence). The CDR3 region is CASMGAPGANYGYTF. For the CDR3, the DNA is TGTGCCAGTATGGGGGCCCCAGGGGCTAACTATGGCTACACCTTC.

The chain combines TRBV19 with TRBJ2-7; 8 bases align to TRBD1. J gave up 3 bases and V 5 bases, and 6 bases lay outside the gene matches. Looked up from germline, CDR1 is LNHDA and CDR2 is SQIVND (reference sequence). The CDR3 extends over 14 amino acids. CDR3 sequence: CASSDRDRIYEQYF. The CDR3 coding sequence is TGTGCCAGTAGTGACCGGGACAGGATCTACGAGCAGTACTTC.

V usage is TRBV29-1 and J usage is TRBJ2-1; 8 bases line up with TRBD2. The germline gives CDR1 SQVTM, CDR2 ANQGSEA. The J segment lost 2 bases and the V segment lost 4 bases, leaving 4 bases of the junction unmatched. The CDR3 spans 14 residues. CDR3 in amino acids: CSVGGSGTYNEQFF. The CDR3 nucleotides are TGCAGCGTTGGGGGTAGCGGGACCTACAATGAGCAGTTCTTC.

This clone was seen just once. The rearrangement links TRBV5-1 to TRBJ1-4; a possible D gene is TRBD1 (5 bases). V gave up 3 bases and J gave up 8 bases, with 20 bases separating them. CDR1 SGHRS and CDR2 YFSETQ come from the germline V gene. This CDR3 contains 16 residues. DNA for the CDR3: TGCGCCAGCAGCTCCTACGCCGGGACGGGGGGGGAAAAACTGTTTTTT. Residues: CASSSYAGTGGEKLFF.

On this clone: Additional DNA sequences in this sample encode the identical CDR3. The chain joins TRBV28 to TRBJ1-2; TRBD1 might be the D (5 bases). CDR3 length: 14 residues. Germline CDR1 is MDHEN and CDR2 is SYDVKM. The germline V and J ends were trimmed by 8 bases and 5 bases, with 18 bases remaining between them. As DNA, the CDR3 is TGTGCCAGCTCCCTACGTCTGGGGGGTTATGGCTACACCTTC. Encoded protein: CASSLRLGGYGYTF.

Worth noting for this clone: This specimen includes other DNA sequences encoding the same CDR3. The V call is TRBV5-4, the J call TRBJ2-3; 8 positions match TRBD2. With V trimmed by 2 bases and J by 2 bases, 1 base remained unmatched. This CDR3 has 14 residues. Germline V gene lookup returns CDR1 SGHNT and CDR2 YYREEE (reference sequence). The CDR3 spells CASSLAGDTDTQYF. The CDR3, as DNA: TGTGCCAGCAGCTTAGCGGGAGACACAGATACGCAGTATTTT.

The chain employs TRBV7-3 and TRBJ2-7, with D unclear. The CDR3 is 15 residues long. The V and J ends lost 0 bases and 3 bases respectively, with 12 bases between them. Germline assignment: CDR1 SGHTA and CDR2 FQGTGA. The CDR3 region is CASSLTPSRLYEQYF. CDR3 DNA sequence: TGTGCCAGCAGCTTAACGCCAAGCAGGCTCTACGAGCAGTACTTC.

The CDR3 sequence: CASSPRVFVSSTDTQYF. The CDR3, as DNA: TGTGCCAGCTCACCACGAGTCTTTGTCTCTAGCACAGATACGCAGTATTTT. The chain has TRBV18 and TRBJ2-3; the D is unclear. The germline gives CDR1 KGHSH, CDR2 LQKENI. CDR3 length: 17 residues. V was trimmed by 1 base and J by 0 bases, leaving 14 bases between them.

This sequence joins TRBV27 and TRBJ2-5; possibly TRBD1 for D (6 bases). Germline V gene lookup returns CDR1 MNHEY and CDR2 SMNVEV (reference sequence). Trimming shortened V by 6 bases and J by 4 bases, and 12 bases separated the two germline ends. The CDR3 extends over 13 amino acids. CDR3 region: CASRQGRRETQYF. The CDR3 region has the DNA TGTGCCAGCAGACAGGGTAGGCGAGAGACCCAGTACTTC.

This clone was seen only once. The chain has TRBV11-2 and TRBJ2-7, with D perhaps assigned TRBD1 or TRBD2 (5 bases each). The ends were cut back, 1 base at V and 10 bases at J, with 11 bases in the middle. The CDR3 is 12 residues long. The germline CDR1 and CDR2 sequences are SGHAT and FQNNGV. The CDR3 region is CASSLVPGPQYF. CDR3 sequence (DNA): TGTGCCAGCAGCTTAGTACCGGGACCCCAGTACTTC.

The CDR3: CASSQELILSYEQYF. As DNA, the CDR3 is TGCGCCAGCAGCCAAGAGTTGATTCTATCTTACGAGCAGTACTTC. The chain is built from TRBV4-1 and TRBJ2-7, with no clear D. In germline, CDR1 is MGHRA, CDR2 YSYEKL. The CDR3 runs 15 residues. V dropped 0 bases and J dropped 4 bases, with 13 bases sitting between them.

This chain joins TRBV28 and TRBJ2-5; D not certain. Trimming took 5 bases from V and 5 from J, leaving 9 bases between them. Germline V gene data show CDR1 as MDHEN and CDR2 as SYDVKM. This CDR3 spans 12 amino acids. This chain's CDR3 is CASSGQVETQYF. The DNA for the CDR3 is TGTGCCAGCAGTGGGCAGGTTGAGACCCAGTACTTC. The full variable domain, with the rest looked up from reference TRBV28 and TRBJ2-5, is DVKVTQSSRYLVKRTGEKVFLECVQDMDHENMFWYRQDPGLGLRLIYFSYDVKMKEKGDIPEGYSVSREKKERFSLILESASTNQTSMYLCASSGQVETQYFGPGTRLLVL.

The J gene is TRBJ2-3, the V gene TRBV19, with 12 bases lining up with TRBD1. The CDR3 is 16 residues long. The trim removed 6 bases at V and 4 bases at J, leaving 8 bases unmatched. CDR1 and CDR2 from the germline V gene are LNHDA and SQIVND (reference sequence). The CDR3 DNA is TGTGCCAGTAGACCCGGGACAGGGGGCAAGGCAGATACGCAGTATTTT. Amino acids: CASRPGTGGKADTQYF.

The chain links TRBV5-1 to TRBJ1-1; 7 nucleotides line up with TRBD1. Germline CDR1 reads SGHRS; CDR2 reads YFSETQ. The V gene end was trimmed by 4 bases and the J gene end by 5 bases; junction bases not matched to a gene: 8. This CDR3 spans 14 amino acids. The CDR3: CASSANPGGTEAFF. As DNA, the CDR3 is TGCGCCAGCAGCGCTAACCCAGGGGGAACTGAAGCTTTCTTT.

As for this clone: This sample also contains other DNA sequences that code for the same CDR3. The DNA of the CDR3 is TGTGCCAGCAGTTTATCTTCCGGGGCCAACGTCCTGACTTTC. Translating it yields CASSLSSGANVLTF. The V call is TRBV27, the J call TRBJ2-6; D not resolved. The CDR3 is 14 amino acids. The germline V gene has CDR1 MNHEY and CDR2 SMNVEV (reference sequence). V was cut by 0 bases and J by 4 bases, with 4 bases left in between.

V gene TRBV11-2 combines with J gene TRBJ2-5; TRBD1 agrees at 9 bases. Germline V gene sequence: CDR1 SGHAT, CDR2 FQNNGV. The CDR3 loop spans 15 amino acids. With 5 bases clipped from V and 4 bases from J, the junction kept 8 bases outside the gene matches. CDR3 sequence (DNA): TGTGCCAGCAGCAGCGACAGGGGGAGGGTAGAGACCCAGTACTTC. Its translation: CASSSDRGRVETQYF.

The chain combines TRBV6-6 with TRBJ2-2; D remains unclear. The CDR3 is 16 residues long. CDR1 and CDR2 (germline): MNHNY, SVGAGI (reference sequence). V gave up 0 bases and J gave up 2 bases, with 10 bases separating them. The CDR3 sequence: CASSYSTGANTGELFF. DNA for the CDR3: TGTGCCAGCAGTTACTCCACCGGAGCTAACACCGGGGAGCTGTTTTTT.

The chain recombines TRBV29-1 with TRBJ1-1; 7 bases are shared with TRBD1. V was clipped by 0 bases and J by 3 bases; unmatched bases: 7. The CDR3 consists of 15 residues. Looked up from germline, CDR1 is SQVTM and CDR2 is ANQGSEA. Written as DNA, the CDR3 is TGCAGCGTTGAAGAAATCAGAGGGGGCCACACTGAAGCTTTCTTT. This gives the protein CSVEEIRGGHTEAFF.

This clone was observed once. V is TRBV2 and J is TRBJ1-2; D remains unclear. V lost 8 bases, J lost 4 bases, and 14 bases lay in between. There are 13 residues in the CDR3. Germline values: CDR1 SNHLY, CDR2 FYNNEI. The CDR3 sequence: CASGKADFYGYTF. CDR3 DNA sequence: TGTGCCAGCGGGAAGGCGGATTTCTATGGCTACACCTTC.

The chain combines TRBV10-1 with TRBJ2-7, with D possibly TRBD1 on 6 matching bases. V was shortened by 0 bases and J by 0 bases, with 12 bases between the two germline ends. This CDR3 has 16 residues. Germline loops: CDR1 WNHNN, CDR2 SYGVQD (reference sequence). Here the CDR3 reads CASSESRAGDSYEQYF. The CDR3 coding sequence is TGCGCCAGCAGTGAGTCGCGGGCAGGGGACTCCTACGAGCAGTACTTC.

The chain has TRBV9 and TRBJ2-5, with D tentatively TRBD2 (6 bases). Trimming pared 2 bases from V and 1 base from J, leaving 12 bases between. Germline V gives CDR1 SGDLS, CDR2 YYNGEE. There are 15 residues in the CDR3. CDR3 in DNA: TGTGCCAGCAGCGTCGGTCGGGAGCCCCAAGAGACCCAGTACTTC. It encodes CASSVGREPQETQYF.

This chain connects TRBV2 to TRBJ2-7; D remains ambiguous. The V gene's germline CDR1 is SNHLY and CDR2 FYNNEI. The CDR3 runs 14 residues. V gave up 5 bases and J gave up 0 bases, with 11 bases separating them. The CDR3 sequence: CASSFRARSYEQYF. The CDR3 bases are TGTGCCAGCAGTTTTCGCGCACGCTCCTACGAGCAGTACTTC.

The CDR3 coding sequence is TGCGCCAGCAGTTACGAGTTAGCTGGCTACACCTTC. Its translation: CASSYELAGYTF. The rearrangement links TRBV5-1 to TRBJ1-2; D uncertain. This CDR3 spans 12 amino acids. Trimming pared 5 bases from V and 7 bases from J, leaving 12 bases between. Germline loops: CDR1 SGHRS, CDR2 YFSETQ.

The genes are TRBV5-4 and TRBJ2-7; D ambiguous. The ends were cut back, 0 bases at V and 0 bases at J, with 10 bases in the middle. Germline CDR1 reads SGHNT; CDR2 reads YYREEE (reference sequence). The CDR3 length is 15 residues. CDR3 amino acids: CASSLVKQASYEQYF. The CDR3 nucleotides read TGTGCCAGCAGCTTGGTAAAGCAGGCCTCCTACGAGCAGTACTTC.

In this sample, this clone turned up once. The CDR3 region is CASSLHSGWVGNEQFF. CDR3 DNA sequence: TGTGCCAGCAGCTTACACTCCGGGTGGGTTGGGAATGAGCAGTTCTTC. The chain has TRBV7-3 and TRBJ2-1; D call uncertain. V lost 2 bases and J lost 7, with 18 bases in between. CDR3 length: 16 residues. Germline V gene sequence: CDR1 SGHTA, CDR2 FQGTGA.

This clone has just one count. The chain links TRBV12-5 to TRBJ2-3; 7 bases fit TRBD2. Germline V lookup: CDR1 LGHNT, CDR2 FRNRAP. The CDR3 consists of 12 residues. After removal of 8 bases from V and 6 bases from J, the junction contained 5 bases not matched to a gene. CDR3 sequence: CASRGAGDTQYF. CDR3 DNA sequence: TGTGCTAGTAGGGGAGCGGGGGATACGCAGTATTTT.

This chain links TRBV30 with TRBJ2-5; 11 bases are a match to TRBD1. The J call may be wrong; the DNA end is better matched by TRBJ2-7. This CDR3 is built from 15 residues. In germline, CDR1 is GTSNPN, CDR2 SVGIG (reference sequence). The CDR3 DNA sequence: TGTGCCTGGAGCCCAGTGGGGACAGGGGGCTACGAGCAGTACTTC. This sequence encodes CAWSPVGTGGYEQYF.

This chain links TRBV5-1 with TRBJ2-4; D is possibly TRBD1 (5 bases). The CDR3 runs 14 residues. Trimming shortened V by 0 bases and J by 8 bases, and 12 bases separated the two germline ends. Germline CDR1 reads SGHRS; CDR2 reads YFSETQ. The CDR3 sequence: CASSLGQGFDIQYF. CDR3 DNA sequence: TGCGCCAGCAGCTTGGGGCAGGGTTTCGACATTCAGTACTTC.